The T cell receptor (beta chain) described here comes from a study of blood T cells in healthy people across ages. This CDR3 region has 15 residues. Deletions cut 5 bases from V and 7 bases from J, with 15 bases between. Germline V CDR1 and CDR2: MNHEY, SVGAGI. The authors ran a second PCR of about 6 to 12 cycles using a sample-barcoded 5' primer and a J-beta primer mix. TCRdb passed the 5' RACE reads through MiXCR, listing each CDR3 protein once. This table holds 1.5 million to 2 million distinct CDR3 sequences, 49% found once. This TCR derives from a woman in her thirties or forties in good health. The V call is TRBV6-5, the J call TRBJ1-6; D unclear. The sample was blood. CDR3 in DNA: TGTGCCAGCAGTCCTCAGACGGTCCGGAATTCACCCCTCCACTTT. Amino acid sequence: CASSPQTVRNSPLHF.